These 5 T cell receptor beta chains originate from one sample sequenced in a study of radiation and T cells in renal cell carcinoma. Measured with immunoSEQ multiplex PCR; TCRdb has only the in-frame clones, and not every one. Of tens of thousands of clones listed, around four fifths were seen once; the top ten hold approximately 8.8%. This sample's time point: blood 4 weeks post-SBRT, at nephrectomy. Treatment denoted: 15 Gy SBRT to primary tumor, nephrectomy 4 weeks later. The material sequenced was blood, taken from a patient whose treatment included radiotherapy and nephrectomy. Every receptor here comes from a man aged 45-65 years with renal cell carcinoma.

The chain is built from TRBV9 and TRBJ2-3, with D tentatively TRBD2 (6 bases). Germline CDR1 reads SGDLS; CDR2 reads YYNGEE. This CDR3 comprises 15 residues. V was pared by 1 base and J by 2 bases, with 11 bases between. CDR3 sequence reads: CASSVLSGVTDTQYF. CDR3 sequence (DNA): TGTGCCAGCAGCGTATTGTCGGGAGTCACAGATACGCAGTATTTT.

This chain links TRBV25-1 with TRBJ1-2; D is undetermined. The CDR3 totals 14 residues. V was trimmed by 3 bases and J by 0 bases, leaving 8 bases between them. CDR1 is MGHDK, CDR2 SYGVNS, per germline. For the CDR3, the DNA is TGTGCCAGCAGTGACTTGGCAGCTAACTATGGCTACACCTTC. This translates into CASSDLAANYGYTF.

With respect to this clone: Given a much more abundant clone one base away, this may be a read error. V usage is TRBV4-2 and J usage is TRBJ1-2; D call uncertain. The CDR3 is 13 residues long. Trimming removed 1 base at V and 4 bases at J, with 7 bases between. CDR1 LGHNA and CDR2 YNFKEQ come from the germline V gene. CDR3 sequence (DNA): TGTGCCAGCAGCCAAGTTTCCTTCTATGGCTACACCTTC. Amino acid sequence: CASSQVSFYGYTF.

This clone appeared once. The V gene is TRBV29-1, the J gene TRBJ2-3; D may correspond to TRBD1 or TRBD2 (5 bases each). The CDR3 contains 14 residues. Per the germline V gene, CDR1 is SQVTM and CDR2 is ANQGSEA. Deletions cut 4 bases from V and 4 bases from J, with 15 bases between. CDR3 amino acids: CSVVVLGVADTQYF. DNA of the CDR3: TGCAGCGTTGTTGTTTTGGGGGTGGCAGATACGCAGTATTTT.

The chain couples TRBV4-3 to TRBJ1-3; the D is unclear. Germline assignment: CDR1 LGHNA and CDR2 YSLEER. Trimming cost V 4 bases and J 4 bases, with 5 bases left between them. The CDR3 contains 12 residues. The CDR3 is CASSLVGNTIYF. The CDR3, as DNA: TGCGCCAGCAGCCTGGTGGGAAACACCATATATTTT.